A selection of T cell receptor beta chains follows, all from one sample in a study of blood T cell repertoires in COVID-19. Repertoires were generated with immunoSEQ multiplex PCR, while TCRdb's copy carries only in-frame clones and drops some. The sample has around 70,000 clones, roughly 80% seen once. Sequenced input: peripheral blood. Source of these receptors: a woman aged 55-70 years with acute or convalescent COVID-19. Both conserved end residues are part of each CDR3. Each record gives: J gene, clone size, V gene, D gene, CDR3 protein, CDR3 DNA. The D gene is left open where the match is weak. Part of the rows lack a size; the others show once, few, many or a class for expanded clones.

TRBJ1-1	-	TRBV5-4	TRBD1	CASSLAGGGNTEAFF	TGTGCCAGCAGCTTGGCAGGGGGCGGGAACACTGAAGCTTTCTTT
TRBJ1-1	-	TRBV6-2/TRBV6-3	-	CASSYSTEETEAFF	TGTGCCAGCAGTTACTCCACCGAGGAAACTGAAGCTTTCTTT
TRBJ2-1	-	TRBV4-1	TRBD1	CASSHPRDRGAYNEQFF	TGCGCCAGCAGCCACCCTCGAGACAGGGGAGCCTACAATGAGCAGTTCTTC
TRBJ2-3	-	TRBV10-3	-	CAISDASVETQYF	TGTGCCATCAGTGACGCTAGCGTTGAGACGCAGTATTTT
TRBJ2-1	-	TRBV29-1	TRBD2	CSVAGGDISYNEQFF	TGCAGCGTAGCGGGGGGGGACATCTCCTACAATGAGCAGTTCTTC
TRBJ2-1	once	TRBV3-1/TRBV3-2	TRBD1	CASMGQGGSNEQFF	TGTGCCAGCATGGGACAGGGAGGTTCCAATGAGCAGTTCTTC
TRBJ1-2	-	TRBV28	-	CASSFSGWGYTF	TGTGCCAGCAGTTTTAGCGGGTGGGGCTACACCTTC
TRBJ1-5	-	TRBV6-2/TRBV6-3	-	CASSYSYRAENQPQHF	TGTGCCAGCAGTTACTCGTACAGGGCAGAAAATCAGCCCCAGCATTTT
TRBJ1-2	-	TRBV19	-	CASTPIFVYGGNYGYTF	TGTGCCAGTACCCCCATTTTCGTTTATGGGGGGAACTATGGCTACACCTTC
TRBJ2-2	-	TRBV4-3	-	CASSQVTAFNTGELFF	TGCGCCAGCAGCCAAGTCACAGCCTTTAACACCGGGGAGCTGTTTTTT
TRBJ2-1	-	TRBV7-6	-	CASSLNSGLSSYNEQFF	TGTGCCAGCAGCTTAAACAGTGGACTTAGCTCCTACAATGAGCAGTTCTTC
TRBJ2-5	-	TRBV10-1	-	CASSESMAGAIQETQYF	TGCGCCAGCAGTGAGTCGATGGCAGGGGCTATCCAAGAGACCCAGTACTTC
TRBJ1-4	-	TRBV30	-	CAWRRTSPNEKLFF	TGTGCCTGGAGAAGAACGAGTCCTAATGAAAAACTGTTTTTT
TRBJ1-1	-	TRBV19	-	CASSRGARMNTEAFF	TGTGCCAGTAGTCGGGGGGCGCGGATGAACACTGAAGCTTTCTTT
TRBJ1-1	-	TRBV7-3	-	CASSPSGVANTEAFF	TGTGCCAGCAGCCCTTCCGGGGTGGCAAACACTGAAGCTTTCTTT
TRBJ1-5	-	TRBV12-3/TRBV12-4	-	CASSLRDNQPQHF	TGTGCCAGCAGTTTACGGGACAATCAGCCCCAGCATTTT
TRBJ1-1	once	TRBV5-5	TRBD1	CASSWTGSTEAFF	TGTGCCAGCAGCTGGACAGGGAGCACTGAAGCTTTCTTT
TRBJ2-1	once	TRBV5-4	-	CASSLGRGLPNEQFF	TGTGCCAGCAGCTTGGGGCGGGGCCTTCCCAATGAGCAGTTCTTC
TRBJ1-5	-	TRBV19	-	CASSIERGQPQHF	TGTGCCAGTAGTATAGAGAGGGGGCAGCCCCAGCATTTT
TRBJ1-5	few	TRBV30	-	CAWSLPGNNQPQHF	TGTGCCTGGAGTTTACCGGGGAACAATCAGCCCCAGCATTTT
TRBJ2-7	-	TRBV3-1/TRBV3-2	TRBD1	CASSYRTGGSEQYF	TGTGCCAGCAGCTACCGGACAGGGGGCTCCGAGCAGTACTTC
TRBJ2-2	-	TRBV6-5	TRBD2	CASSYPGGVGTGELFF	TGTGCCAGCAGTTACCCGGGGGGGGTGGGCACCGGGGAGCTGTTTTTT
TRBJ1-2	-	TRBV4-1	TRBD1	CASSQGPTGGAGYGYTF	TGCGCCAGCAGCCAAGGGCCTACAGGGGGCGCCGGCTATGGCTACACCTTC
TRBJ1-3	-	TRBV12-3/TRBV12-4	-	CASSLVQNTIYF	TGTGCCAGCAGTTTAGTCCAAAACACCATATATTTT
TRBJ2-1	-	TRBV24-1	TRBD1	CGADREGEQFF	TGTGGGGCAGACAGGGAAGGTGAGCAGTTCTTC
TRBJ2-3	-	TRBV10-3	TRBD2	CAISESERGGLGSDTQYF	TGTGCCATCAGTGAGTCTGAGCGGGGGGGCTTGGGGTCAGATACGCAGTATTTT
TRBJ2-1	-	TRBV7-2	TRBD2	CASSTGLAGGNEQFF	TGTGCCAGCAGCACGGGACTAGCGGGGGGGAATGAGCAGTTCTTC
TRBJ1-3	few	TRBV6-2/TRBV6-3	-	CASSRTASGNTIYF	TGTGCCAGCAGTCGGACAGCCTCTGGAAACACCATATATTTT
TRBJ2-6	-	TRBV5-6	-	CASSLESVPANVLTF	TGTGCCAGCAGCTTGGAGTCGGTACCCGCCAACGTCCTGACTTTC